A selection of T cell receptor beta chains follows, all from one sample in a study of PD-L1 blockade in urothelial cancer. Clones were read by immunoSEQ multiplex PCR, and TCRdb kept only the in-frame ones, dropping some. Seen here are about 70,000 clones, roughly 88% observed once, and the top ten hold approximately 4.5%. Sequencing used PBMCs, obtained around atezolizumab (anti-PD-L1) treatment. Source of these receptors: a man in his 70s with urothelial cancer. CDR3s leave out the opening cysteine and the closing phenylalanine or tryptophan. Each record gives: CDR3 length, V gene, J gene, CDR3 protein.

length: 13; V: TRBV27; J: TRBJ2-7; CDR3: ASSLKGQGLYEQY
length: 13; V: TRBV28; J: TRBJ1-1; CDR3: ASSLPGTGNTEAF
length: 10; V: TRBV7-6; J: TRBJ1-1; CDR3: ASGGNWTEAF
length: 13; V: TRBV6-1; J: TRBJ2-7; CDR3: ASRGGLAGGHEQY
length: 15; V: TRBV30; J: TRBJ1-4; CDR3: AWSVGVGTPTNEKLF
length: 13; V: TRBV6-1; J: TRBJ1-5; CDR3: ASSQGQSLNQPQH
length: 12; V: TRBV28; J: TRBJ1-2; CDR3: ASSVDQGVYGYT
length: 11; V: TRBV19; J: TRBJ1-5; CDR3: ASSASSNQPQH
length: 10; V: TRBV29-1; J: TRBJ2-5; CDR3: SVITGAWYQY
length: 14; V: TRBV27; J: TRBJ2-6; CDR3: ASSFGRASGANVLT
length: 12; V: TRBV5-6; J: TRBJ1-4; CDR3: ASSLAGAGGKLF
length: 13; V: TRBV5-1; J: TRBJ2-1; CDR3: ASSLGGTGNNEQF
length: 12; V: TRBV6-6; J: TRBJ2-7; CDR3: ASSQLAGAYEQY
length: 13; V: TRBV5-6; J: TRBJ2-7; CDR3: ASSLTGRVNYEQY
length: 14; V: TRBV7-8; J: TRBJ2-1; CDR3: ASSRSGRGSYNEQF
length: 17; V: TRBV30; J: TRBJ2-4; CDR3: AWMLCWDRDPLAKNIQY
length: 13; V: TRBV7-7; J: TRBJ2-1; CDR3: ASSLGGLAGGEQF
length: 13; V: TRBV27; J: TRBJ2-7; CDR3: ASSLKAGLAYEQY